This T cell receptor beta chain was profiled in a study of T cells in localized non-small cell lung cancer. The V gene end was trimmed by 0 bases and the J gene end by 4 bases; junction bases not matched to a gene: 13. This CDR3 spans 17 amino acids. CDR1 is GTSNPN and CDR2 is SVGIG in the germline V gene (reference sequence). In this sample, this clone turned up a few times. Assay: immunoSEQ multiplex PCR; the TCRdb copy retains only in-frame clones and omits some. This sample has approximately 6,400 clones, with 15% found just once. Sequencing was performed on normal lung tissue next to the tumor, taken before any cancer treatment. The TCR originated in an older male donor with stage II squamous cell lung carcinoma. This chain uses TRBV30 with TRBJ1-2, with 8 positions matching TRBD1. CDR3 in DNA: TGTGCCTGGAGTGTACAAGGAGGCCAGGGGGCGTTCTATGGCTACACCTTC. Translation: CAWSVQGGQGAFYGYTF.